By share of the sample, the clone carrying this T cell receptor beta chain is large. Cells sorted as Tregs were CD4+, CD25+ and CD127-/low. The TRBV12-4/TRBJ1-2 clonotypes were amplified using barcode primers with ligated adaptors. MiXCR, run by TCRdb on the multiplex PCR reads, gives a single entry per CDR3 protein. The sample holds roughly 100 distinct CDR3 sequences, under 7% seen once. With 3 bases removed from V and 7 bases from J, the gap between germline ends came to 12 bases. This CDR3 comprises 13 residues. The J gene is TRBJ1-2, the V gene TRBV12-3 or TRBV12-4; tentative D call: TRBD1 (6 bases). The specimen sequenced was tumor-infiltrating Tregs sorted from the breast tumor. This sequence originates from a female donor with breast cancer. CDR3 nucleotide sequence: TGTGCCAGCAGTTTCGACAGGCAGAGTGGCTACACCTTC. Translation: CASSFDRQSGYTF.